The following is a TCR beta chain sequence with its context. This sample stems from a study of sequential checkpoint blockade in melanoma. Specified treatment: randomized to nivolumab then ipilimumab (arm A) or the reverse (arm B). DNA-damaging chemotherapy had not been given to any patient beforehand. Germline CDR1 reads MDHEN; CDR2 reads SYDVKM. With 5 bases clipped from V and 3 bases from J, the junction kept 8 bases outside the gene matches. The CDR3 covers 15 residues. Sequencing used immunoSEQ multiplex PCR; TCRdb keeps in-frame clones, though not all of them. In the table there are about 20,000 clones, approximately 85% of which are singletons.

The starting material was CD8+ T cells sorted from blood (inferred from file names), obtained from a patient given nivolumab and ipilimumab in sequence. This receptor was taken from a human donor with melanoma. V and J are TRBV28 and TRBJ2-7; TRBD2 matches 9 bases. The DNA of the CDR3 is TGTGCCAGCAGTCCTCTAGCGGGGAGTCACTACGAGCAGTACTTC. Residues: CASSPLAGSHYEQYF.